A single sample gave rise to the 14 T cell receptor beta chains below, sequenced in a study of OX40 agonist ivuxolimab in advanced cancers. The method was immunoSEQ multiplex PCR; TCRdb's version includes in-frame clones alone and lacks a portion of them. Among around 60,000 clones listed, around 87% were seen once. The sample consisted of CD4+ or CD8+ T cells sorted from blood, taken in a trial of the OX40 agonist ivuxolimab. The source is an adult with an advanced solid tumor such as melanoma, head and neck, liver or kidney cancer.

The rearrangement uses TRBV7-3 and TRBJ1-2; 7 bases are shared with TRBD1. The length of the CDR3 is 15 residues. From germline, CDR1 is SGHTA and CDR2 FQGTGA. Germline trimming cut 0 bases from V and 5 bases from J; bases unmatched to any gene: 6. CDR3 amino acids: CASSLTGTDRYGYTF. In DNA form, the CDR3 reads TGTGCCAGCAGCTTAACCGGGACAGATCGGTATGGCTACACCTTC.

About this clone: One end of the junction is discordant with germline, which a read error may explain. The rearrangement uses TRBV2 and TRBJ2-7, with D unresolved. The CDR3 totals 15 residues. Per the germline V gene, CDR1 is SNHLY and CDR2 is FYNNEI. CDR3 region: CTSSVNIPLTYEQYF. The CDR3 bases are TGTACCAGCAGTGTGAACATCCCTTTAACCTACGAGCAGTACTTC.

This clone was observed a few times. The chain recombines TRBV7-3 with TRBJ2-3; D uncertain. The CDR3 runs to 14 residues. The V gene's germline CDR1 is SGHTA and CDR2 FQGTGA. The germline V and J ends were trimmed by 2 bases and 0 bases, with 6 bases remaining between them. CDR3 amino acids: CASSLATSTDTQYF. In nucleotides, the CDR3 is TGTGCCAGCAGCTTAGCCACTAGCACAGATACGCAGTATTTT.

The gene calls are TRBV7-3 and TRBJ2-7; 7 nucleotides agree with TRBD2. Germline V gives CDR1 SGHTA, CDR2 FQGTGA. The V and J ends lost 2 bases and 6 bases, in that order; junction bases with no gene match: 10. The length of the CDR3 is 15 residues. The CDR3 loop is CASSLVAAGVSEQYF. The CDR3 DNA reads TGTGCCAGCAGCTTAGTCGCGGCGGGAGTTTCCGAGCAGTACTTC.

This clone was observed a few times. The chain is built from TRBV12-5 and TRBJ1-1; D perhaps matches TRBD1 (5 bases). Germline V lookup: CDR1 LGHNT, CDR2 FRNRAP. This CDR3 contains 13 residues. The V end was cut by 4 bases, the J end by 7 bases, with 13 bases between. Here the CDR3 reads CASGSLQGGEAFF. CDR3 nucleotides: TGTGCTAGTGGTTCCCTGCAGGGAGGTGAAGCTTTCTTT.

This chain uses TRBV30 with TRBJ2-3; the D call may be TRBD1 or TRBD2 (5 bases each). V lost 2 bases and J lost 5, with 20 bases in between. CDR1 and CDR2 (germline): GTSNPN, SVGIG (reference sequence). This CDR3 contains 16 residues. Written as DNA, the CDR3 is TGTGCCTGGAGTCTCCCGGGGCAAGGGGTAGGAGATACGCAGTATTTT. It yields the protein CAWSLPGQGVGDTQYF. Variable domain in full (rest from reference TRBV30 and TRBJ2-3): SQTIHQWPATLVQPVGSPLSLECTVEGTSNPNLYWYRQAAGRGLQLLFYSVGIGQISSEVPQNLSASRPQDRQFILSSKKLLLSDSGFYLCAWSLPGQGVGDTQYFGPGTRLTVL.

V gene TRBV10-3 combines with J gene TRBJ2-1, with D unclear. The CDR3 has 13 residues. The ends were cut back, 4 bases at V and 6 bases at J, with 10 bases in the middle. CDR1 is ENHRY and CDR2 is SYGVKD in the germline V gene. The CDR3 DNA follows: TGTGCCATCAGTGGTGCTTTTTTCAATGAGCAGTTCTTC. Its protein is CAISGAFFNEQFF.

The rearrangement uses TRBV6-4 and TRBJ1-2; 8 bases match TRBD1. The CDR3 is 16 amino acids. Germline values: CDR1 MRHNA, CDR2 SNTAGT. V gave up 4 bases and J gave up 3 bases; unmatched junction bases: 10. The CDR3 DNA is TGTGCCAGCAGTGGCCAGGGGGCGGCGGGGGACTATGGCTACACCTTC. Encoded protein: CASSGQGAAGDYGYTF.

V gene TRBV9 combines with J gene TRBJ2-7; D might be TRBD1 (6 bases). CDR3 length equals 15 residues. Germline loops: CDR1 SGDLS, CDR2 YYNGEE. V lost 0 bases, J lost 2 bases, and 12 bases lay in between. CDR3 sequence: CASSVDPGTTYEQYF. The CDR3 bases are TGTGCCAGCAGCGTAGATCCAGGGACAACCTACGAGCAGTACTTC.

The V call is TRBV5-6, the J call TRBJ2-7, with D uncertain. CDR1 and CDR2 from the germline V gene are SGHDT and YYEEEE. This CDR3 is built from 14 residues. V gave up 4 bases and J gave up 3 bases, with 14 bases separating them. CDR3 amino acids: CASSVSEVNYEQYF. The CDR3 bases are TGTGCCAGCAGCGTATCTGAGGTAAACTACGAGCAGTACTTC.

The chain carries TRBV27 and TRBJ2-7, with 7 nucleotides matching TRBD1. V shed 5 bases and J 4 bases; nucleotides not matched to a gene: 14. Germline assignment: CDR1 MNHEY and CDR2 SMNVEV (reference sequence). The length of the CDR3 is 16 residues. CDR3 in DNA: TGTGCCAGCAGTCCATCCCCGGGACAGACACTGTACGAGCAGTACTTC. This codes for CASSPSPGQTLYEQYF.

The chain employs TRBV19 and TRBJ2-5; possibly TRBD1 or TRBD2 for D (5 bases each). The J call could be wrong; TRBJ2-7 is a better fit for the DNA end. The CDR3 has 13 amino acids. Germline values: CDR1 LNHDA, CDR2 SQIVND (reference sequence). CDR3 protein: CASSALGAYEQYF. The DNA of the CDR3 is TGTGCCAGTAGTGCCCTGGGGGCCTACGAGCAGTACTTC.

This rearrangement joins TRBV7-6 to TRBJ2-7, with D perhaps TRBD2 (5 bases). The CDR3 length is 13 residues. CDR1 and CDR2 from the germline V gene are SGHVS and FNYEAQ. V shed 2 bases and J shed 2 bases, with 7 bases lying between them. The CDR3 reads CASSLPGAYEQYF. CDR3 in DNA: TGTGCCAGCAGCTTACCCGGGGCCTACGAGCAGTACTTC.

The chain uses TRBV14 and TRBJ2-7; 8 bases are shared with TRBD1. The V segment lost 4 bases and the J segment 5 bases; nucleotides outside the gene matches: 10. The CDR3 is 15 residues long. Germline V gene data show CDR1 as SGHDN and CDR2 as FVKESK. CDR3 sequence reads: CASSPLDRARDEQYF. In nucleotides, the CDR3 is TGTGCCAGCAGCCCCCTGGACAGGGCACGGGACGAGCAGTACTTC.